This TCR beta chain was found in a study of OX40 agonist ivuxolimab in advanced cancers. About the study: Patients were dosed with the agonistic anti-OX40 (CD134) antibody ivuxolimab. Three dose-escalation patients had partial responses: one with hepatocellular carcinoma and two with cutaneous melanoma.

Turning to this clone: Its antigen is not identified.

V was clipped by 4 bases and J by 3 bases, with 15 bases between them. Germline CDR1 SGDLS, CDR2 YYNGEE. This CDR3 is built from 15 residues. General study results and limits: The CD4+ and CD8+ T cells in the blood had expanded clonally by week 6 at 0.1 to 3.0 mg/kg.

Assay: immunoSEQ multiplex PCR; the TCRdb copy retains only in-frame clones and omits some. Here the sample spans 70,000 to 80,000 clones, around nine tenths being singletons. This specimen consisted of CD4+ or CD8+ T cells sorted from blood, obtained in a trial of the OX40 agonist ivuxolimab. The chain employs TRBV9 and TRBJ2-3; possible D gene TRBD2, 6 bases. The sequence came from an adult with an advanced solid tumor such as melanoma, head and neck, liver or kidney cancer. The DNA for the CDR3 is TGTGCCAGCAGCCCCCACGACGGGAGAACAGATACGCAGTATTTT. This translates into CASSPHDGRTDTQYF. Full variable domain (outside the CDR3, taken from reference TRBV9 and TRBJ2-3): DSGVTQTPKHLITATGQRVTLRCSPRSGDLSVYWYQQSLDQGLQFLIQYYNGEERAKGNILERFSAQQFPDLHSELNLSSLELGDSALYFCASSPHDGRTDTQYFGPGTRLTVL.